The 30 T cell receptor beta chains below were found in one sample sequenced in a study of technical replicates of blood from several donors. Produced via immunoSEQ multiplex PCR; TCRdb's table is partial and in-frame only. Of tens of thousands of clones listed, approximately 94% are singletons. The sequencing input was T cells isolated from PBMCs. The receptors were gathered from a human donor in good health.

J is TRBJ2-2 and V is TRBV15, with TRBD2 matching over 14 bases. Germline V gives CDR1 LNHNV, CDR2 YYDKDF (reference sequence). With 5 bases clipped from V and 7 bases from J, the junction kept 9 bases outside the gene matches. This CDR3 has 17 amino acids. The CDR3 nucleotides read TGTGCCACCAGCCAAGGGACTAGCGGGAGTAGTGTCGGGGAGCTGTTTTTT. This encodes CATSQGTSGSSVGELFF. The entire variable domain, with the rest obtained from reference TRBV15 and TRBJ2-2, is as follows: DAMVIQNPRYQVTQFGKPVTLSCSQTLNHNVMYWYQQKSSQAPKLLFHYYDKDFNNEADTPDNFQSRRPNTSFCFLDIRSPGLGDTAMYLCATSQGTSGSSVGELFFGEGSRLTVL.

This clone was counted a few times. The V and J genes are TRBV2 and TRBJ1-3, with TRBD1 matching over 8 bases. CDR3 length: 18 residues. V lost 3 bases to trimming and J lost 3 bases; unmatched junction nucleotides: 13. From germline, CDR1 is SNHLY and CDR2 FYNNEI. CDR3 in DNA: TGTGCCAGCAGTGACCTGACAGGGGAGTCTGGTGTTGGAAACACCATATATTTT. Protein product: CASSDLTGESGVGNTIYF.

The genes are TRBV4-3 and TRBJ2-1, with D tentatively TRBD2 (6 bases). Germline V lookup: CDR1 LGHNA, CDR2 YSLEER. This CDR3 region has 16 residues. V was pared by 3 bases and J by 0 bases, with 12 bases between. The CDR3 is CASSQIAASSYNEQFF. CDR3 nucleotides: TGCGCCAGCAGCCAGATAGCGGCAAGCTCCTACAATGAGCAGTTCTTC.

The rearrangement links TRBV5-4 to TRBJ2-2; 8 bases map to TRBD2. V trimming: 2 bases; J trimming: 1 base; junction bases outside the gene matches: 7. CDR1 is SGHNT and CDR2 is YYREEE in the germline V gene (reference sequence). The CDR3 has 17 residues. Written as DNA, the CDR3 is TGTGCCAGCAGCTTCGGCGCGGGAGGACTGAACACCGGGGAGCTGTTTTTT. It specifies CASSFGAGGLNTGELFF.

V and J are TRBV28 and TRBJ1-2; D is possibly TRBD1 (6 bases). V gave up 3 bases and J gave up 4 bases, with 18 bases separating them. Germline loops: CDR1 MDHEN, CDR2 SYDVKM. This CDR3 is 16 amino acids long. The CDR3 sequence: CASSFPAMTGVYGYTF. Here the CDR3 DNA reads TGTGCCAGCAGTTTCCCCGCAATGACAGGTGTCTATGGCTACACCTTC.

The chain employs TRBV18 and TRBJ1-5; a possible D gene is TRBD1 (5 bases). V gave up 5 bases and J gave up 6 bases, with 8 bases separating them. Germline CDR1 and CDR2: KGHSH and LQKENI. The CDR3 loop spans 12 amino acids. CDR3 sequence (DNA): TGTGCCAGCTCAGGGACTGGTCAGCCCCAGCATTTT. It codes for CASSGTGQPQHF.

The chain links TRBV28 to TRBJ2-6, with 7 bases aligning to TRBD1. V lost 4 bases to trimming and J lost 0 bases; unmatched junction nucleotides: 6. The CDR3 length is 17 residues. The germline V gene encodes CDR1 MDHEN and CDR2 SYDVKM. The CDR3: CASSSQGVSSGANVLTF. The DNA for the CDR3 is TGTGCCAGCAGTTCCCAGGGGGTATCCTCTGGGGCCAACGTCCTGACTTTC.

The chain recombines TRBV4-1 with TRBJ2-5; 10 nucleotides line up with TRBD2. The CDR3 length is 16 residues. CDR1 and CDR2 from the germline V gene are MGHRA and YSYEKL. V gave up 0 bases and J gave up 4 bases; unmatched junction bases: 5. Here the CDR3 reads CASSQELAGVRETQYF. The CDR3, as DNA: TGCGCCAGCAGCCAAGAGCTAGCGGGAGTCCGAGAGACCCAGTACTTC.

This chain links TRBV27 with TRBJ1-5, with TRBD1 matching 12 bases. Germline-derived CDR1 and CDR2 are MNHEY and SMNVEV (reference sequence). The CDR3 loop spans 15 amino acids. The trim removed 0 bases at V and 7 bases at J, leaving 1 base unmatched. The CDR3 reads CASSLSGQGAQPQHF. In nucleotides, the CDR3 is TGTGCCAGCAGTTTATCGGGACAGGGGGCACAGCCCCAGCATTTT.

J is TRBJ2-1 and V is TRBV28; D is possibly TRBD1 (6 bases). Germline lookup yields CDR1 MDHEN and CDR2 SYDVKM. The CDR3 contains 13 residues. Trimming took off 2 bases at V and 7 bases at J, with 9 bases between the two ends. CDR3 in amino acids: CASSLTGPNEQFF. The DNA for the CDR3 is TGTGCCAGCAGTTTAACAGGGCCAAATGAGCAGTTCTTC.

CDR3 in DNA: TGCGCCAGCAGCCAACAGGGATCCTACGAGCAGTACTTC. Translated, it gives CASSQQGSYEQYF. V and J are TRBV4-1 and TRBJ2-7, with D possibly being TRBD1 (5 bases). In germline, CDR1 is MGHRA, CDR2 YSYEKL. Trimming pared 2 bases from V and 1 base from J, leaving 6 bases between. The length of the CDR3 is 13 residues.

This clone occurred once. The V call is TRBV10-3, the J call TRBJ2-2; TRBD1 might be the D (5 bases). V shed 8 bases and J shed 3 bases, with 10 bases lying between them. The CDR3 spans 13 residues. CDR1 is ENHRY and CDR2 is SYGVKD in the germline V gene. The CDR3 nucleotides are TGTGCCATCCAGGGTCGGGACACCGGGGAGCTGTTTTTT. It encodes CAIQGRDTGELFF.

The V gene is TRBV25-1, the J gene TRBJ1-2, with D perhaps TRBD1 (5 bases). Trimming pared 4 bases from V and 4 bases from J, leaving 10 bases between. The CDR3 totals 13 residues. Germline V lookup: CDR1 MGHDK, CDR2 SYGVNS. CDR3 region: CASSVQAFYGYTF. The DNA for the CDR3 is TGTGCCAGCAGTGTACAGGCTTTCTATGGCTACACCTTC.

The J gene is TRBJ2-3, the V gene TRBV7-9, with a weak D call TRBD2 (6 bases). The germline CDR1 and CDR2 sequences are SEHNR and FQNEAQ (reference sequence). CDR3 length: 16 residues. Deletions cut 5 bases from V and 2 bases from J, with 17 bases between. The CDR3 loop is CASSRTLAEPTDTQYF. The CDR3 DNA is TGTGCCAGCAGCCGGACCTTAGCGGAGCCCACAGATACGCAGTATTTT.

The V and J genes are TRBV19 and TRBJ1-1; no definite D call. From germline, CDR1 is LNHDA and CDR2 SQIVND (reference sequence). The CDR3 consists of 14 residues. V gave up 3 bases and J gave up 0 bases, with 8 bases separating them. The CDR3 bases are TGTGCCAGTAGTATCACAGTTATGAACACTGAAGCTTTCTTT. Amino acid sequence: CASSITVMNTEAFF.

The chain combines TRBV6-1 with TRBJ2-3; D is possibly TRBD1 (5 bases). V dropped 8 bases and J dropped 2 bases, with 17 bases sitting between them. The CDR3 covers 15 residues. Germline assignment: CDR1 MNHNS and CDR2 SASEGT. Here the CDR3 DNA reads TGTGCCAGCGGTATGCGACAGACCCACACAGATACGCAGTATTTT. Amino acid sequence: CASGMRQTHTDTQYF.

V gene TRBV13 combines with J gene TRBJ1-1, with D tentatively TRBD1 (6 bases). V was clipped by 0 bases and J by 1 base, with 21 bases between them. CDR1 and CDR2 (germline): PRHDT, FYEKMQ (reference sequence). The CDR3 has 19 residues. The DNA of the CDR3 is TGTGCCAGCAGCTTAGGCCTAATAACACGATCCAGGGGGAACACTGAAGCTTTCTTT. Translation gives CASSLGLITRSRGNTEAFF.

The V and J genes are TRBV30 and TRBJ1-2, with 8 positions matching TRBD1. J lost 8 bases, V lost 1 base, and 12 bases had no gene match. CDR1 is GTSNPN, CDR2 SVGIG, per germline (reference sequence). The CDR3 totals 15 residues. CDR3: CAWSGGGQGQHGYTF. The CDR3 nucleotides are TGTGCCTGGAGTGGAGGAGGACAGGGACAACACGGCTACACCTTC.

The chain carries TRBV21-1 and TRBJ1-5; TRBD1 was called by the table and not checked on the DNA. TRBV21-1 is a recognized pseudogene. The CDR3 has 15 residues. CDR3 sequence reads: CASSRRDRVVQPQHF. Here the CDR3 DNA reads TGTGCCAGCAGCAGACGGGACAGGGTCGTGCAGCCCCAGCATTTT.

This chain connects TRBV6-5 to TRBJ2-7; TRBD2 matches at 11 bases. The CDR3 spans 15 residues. V shed 5 bases and J 3 bases; nucleotides not matched to a gene: 6. Germline V gene data show CDR1 as MNHEY and CDR2 as SVGAGI. The CDR3 here is CASSQYSGRGYEQYF. As DNA, the CDR3 is TGTGCCAGCAGTCAATATAGCGGGAGGGGCTACGAGCAGTACTTC.

The CDR3 nucleotides read TGTGCCATCAGTCCTGAGACAGGGACCTATGGCTACACCTTC. Translating it yields CAISPETGTYGYTF. The chain joins TRBV10-3 to TRBJ1-2; TRBD1 agrees at 7 bases. CDR1 is ENHRY and CDR2 is SYGVKD in the germline V gene. The CDR3 has 14 residues. V lost 5 bases and J lost 4; bases outside the gene matches: 7.

The genes are TRBV6-5 and TRBJ1-2, with no clear D. This CDR3 comprises 14 residues. Germline-derived CDR1 and CDR2 are MNHEY and SVGAGI. V shed 2 bases and J shed 3 bases, with 10 bases lying between them. CDR3 in amino acids: CASSYEGGDYGYTF. CDR3 DNA: TGTGCCAGCAGTTACGAGGGAGGTGACTATGGCTACACCTTC.

The rearrangement uses TRBV6-5 and TRBJ2-1, with 9 bases aligning to TRBD2. The J segment lost 4 bases and the V segment lost 8 bases, leaving 9 bases of the junction unmatched. This CDR3 has 15 residues. Germline lookup yields CDR1 MNHEY and CDR2 SVGAGI. In DNA form, the CDR3 reads TGTGCCAGCTGCTTAGCGGGGGAGGGATACAATGAGCAGTTCTTC. Its protein is CASCLAGEGYNEQFF.

V usage is TRBV19 and J usage is TRBJ2-3; D perhaps matches TRBD1 (5 bases). Germline lookup yields CDR1 LNHDA and CDR2 SQIVND (reference sequence). The CDR3 has 15 amino acids. V lost 5 bases and J lost 2, with 14 bases in between. CDR3: CASSETQADTDTQYF. For the CDR3, the DNA is TGTGCCAGTAGTGAAACACAGGCCGACACAGATACGCAGTATTTT.

Points on this clone: Within the sample, other DNA sequences also encode this same CDR3. This chain uses TRBV19 with TRBJ2-7, with 7 bases matching TRBD1. The germline gives CDR1 LNHDA, CDR2 SQIVND (reference sequence). Trimming cost V 3 bases and J 2 bases; bases outside gene matches: 4. There are 14 residues in the CDR3. In nucleotides, the CDR3 is TGTGCCAGTAGTATCGGGACAGATACCTACGAGCAGTACTTC. Encoded protein: CASSIGTDTYEQYF.

This clone appeared once. Other DNA sequences within the sample encode an identical CDR3. The CDR3 loop is CASSVGLAGAYEQYF. DNA of the CDR3: TGTGCCAGCAGCGTGGGACTAGCGGGAGCCTACGAGCAGTACTTC. This rearrangement joins TRBV9 to TRBJ2-7; 14 bases map to TRBD2. CDR1 SGDLS and CDR2 YYNGEE come from the germline V gene. The trim removed 2 bases at V and 2 bases at J, leaving 0 bases unmatched. The CDR3 totals 15 residues.

A few counts support this clone. The chain carries TRBV10-3 and TRBJ2-1; weak D call: TRBD2 (6 bases). CDR1 is ENHRY and CDR2 is SYGVKD in the germline V gene. V was clipped by 7 bases and J by 3 bases, with 10 bases between them. This CDR3 spans 13 amino acids. The chain's CDR3 is CAIKGTGYNEQFF. The CDR3 DNA reads as TGTGCCATCAAAGGGACTGGCTACAATGAGCAGTTCTTC.

The rearrangement uses TRBV9 and TRBJ1-1; D remains ambiguous. Germline V gene lookup returns CDR1 SGDLS and CDR2 YYNGEE. The CDR3 contains 12 residues. The ends were cut back, 4 bases at V and 9 bases at J, with 13 bases in the middle. In DNA form, the CDR3 reads TGTGCCAGCAGCCCGATGGGCAAAAAAGCTTTCTTT. As protein: CASSPMGKKAFF.

This rearrangement joins TRBV10-1 to TRBJ2-3; D is undetermined. Trimming stripped 4 bases from V and 5 bases from J, with 4 bases between. The V gene's germline CDR1 is WNHNN and CDR2 SYGVQD (reference sequence). This CDR3 is 11 amino acids long. The CDR3 sequence is CASSALDTQYF. The CDR3 DNA reads TGCGCCAGCAGTGCTCTAGATACGCAGTATTTT.

The V gene is TRBV30, the J gene TRBJ2-3, with D perhaps TRBD2 (6 bases). Per the germline V gene, CDR1 is GTSNPN and CDR2 is SVGIG (reference sequence). This CDR3 comprises 12 residues. The V and J ends lost 4 bases and 6 bases respectively, with 11 bases between them. CDR3 amino acids: CAWTSAADTQYF. CDR3 DNA: TGTGCCTGGACTAGCGCTGCGGATACGCAGTATTTT.